This entry is about one T cell receptor beta chain. Its antigen is currently unknown. The V gene's germline CDR1 is LNHDA and CDR2 SQIVND (reference sequence). V was cut by 3 bases and J by 4 bases, with 9 bases left in between. This CDR3 comprises 13 residues. This record belongs to a study of Ad26.COV2.S vaccination and SARS-CoV-2 variants. Across the whole study: Donor got 5x10^10 or 1x10^11 viral particles of Ad26.COV2.S. General observations from the study: Similar non-spike TCR breadth was observed in recipients of vaccine and of placebo. TCR breadth and depth analyses may have underestimated total T cell responses.

The treatment is: around 19 received Ad26.COV2.S at low or high dose, single or two shots; about 5 received placebo; per-sample allocation not given. Vaccine and placebo recipients were sampled on day 63 after the first injection. This person who donated was an adult of 18-55 years in Boston. The table came from immunoSEQ multiplex PCR; TCRdb's copy has only in-frame clones and leaves some out. In the table there are some 520,000 clones, roughly nine tenths of which are singletons. The rearrangement uses TRBV19 and TRBJ2-5; no clear D gene. The sample was peripheral blood, taken in a trial of Ad26.COV2.S vaccine versus placebo. The sequence was obtained from a person between 18 and 60 years old who received the Ad26.COV2.S COVID-19 vaccine or a placebo. The CDR3 region is CASSIPGRETQYF. CDR3 in DNA: TGTGCCAGTAGTATCCCCGGACGAGAGACCCAGTACTTC. The variable domain in full, with the rest retrieved from reference TRBV19 and TRBJ2-5, is DGGITQSPKYLFRKEGQNVTLSCEQNLNHDAMYWYRQDPGQGLRLIYYSQIVNDFQKGDIAEGYSVSREKKESFPLTVTSAQKNPTAFYLCASSIPGRETQYFGPGTRLLVL.